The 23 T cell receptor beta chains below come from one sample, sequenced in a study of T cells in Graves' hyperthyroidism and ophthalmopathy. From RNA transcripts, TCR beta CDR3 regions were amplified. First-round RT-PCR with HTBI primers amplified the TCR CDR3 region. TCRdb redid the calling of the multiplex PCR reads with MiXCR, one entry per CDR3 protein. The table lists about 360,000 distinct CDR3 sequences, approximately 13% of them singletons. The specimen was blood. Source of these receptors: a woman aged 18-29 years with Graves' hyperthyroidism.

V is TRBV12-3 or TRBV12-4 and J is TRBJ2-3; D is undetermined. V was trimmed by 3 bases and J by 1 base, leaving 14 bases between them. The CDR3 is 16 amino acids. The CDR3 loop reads CASSFQMILGTDTQYF. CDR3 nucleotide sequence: TGTGCCAGCAGTTTCCAGATGATATTAGGCACAGATACGCAGTATTTT.

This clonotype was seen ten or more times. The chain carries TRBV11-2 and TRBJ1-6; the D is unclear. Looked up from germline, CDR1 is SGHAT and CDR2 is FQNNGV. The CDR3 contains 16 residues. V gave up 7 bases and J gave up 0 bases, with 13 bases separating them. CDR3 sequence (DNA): TGTGCCAGCACCCCAGGCCTGAGCTCCTATAATTCACCCCTCCACTTT. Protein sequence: CASTPGLSSYNSPLHF.

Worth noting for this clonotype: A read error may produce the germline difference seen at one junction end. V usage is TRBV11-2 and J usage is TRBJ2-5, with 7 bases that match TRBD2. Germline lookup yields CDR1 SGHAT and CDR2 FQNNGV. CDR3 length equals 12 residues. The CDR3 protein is CASSLGGETQHF. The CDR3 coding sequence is TGTGCCAGCAGCTTGGGAGGGGAGACCCAGCACTTC.

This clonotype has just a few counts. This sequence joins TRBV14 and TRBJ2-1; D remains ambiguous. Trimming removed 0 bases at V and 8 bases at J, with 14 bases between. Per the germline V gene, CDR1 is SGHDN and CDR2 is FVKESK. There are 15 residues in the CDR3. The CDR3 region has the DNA TGTGCCAGCAGCCAAGACACTCCAATTGACGATGAGCAGTTCTTC. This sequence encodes CASSQDTPIDDEQFF.

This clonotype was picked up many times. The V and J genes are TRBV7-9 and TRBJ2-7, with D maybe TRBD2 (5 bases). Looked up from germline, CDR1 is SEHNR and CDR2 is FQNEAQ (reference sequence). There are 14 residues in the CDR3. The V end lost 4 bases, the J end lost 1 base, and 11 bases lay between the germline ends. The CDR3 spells CASSSRTPSYEQYF. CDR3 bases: TGTGCCAGCAGCTCTCGGACTCCTTCCTACGAGCAGTACTTC.

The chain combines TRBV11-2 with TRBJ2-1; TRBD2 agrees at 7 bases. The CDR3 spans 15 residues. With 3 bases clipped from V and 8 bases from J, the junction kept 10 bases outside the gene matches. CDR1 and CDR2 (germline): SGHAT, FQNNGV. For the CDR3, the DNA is TGTGCCAGCAGCTTGGTTGGCGGGAGAAGGTATGAGCAGTTCTTC. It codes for CASSLVGGRRYEQFF.

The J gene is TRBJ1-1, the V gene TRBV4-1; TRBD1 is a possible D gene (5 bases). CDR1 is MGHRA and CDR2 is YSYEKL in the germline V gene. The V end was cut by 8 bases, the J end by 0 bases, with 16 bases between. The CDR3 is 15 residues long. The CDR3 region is CASGRDHILNTEAFF. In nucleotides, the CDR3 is TGCGCCAGCGGAAGGGACCATATTTTGAACACTGAAGCTTTCTTT.

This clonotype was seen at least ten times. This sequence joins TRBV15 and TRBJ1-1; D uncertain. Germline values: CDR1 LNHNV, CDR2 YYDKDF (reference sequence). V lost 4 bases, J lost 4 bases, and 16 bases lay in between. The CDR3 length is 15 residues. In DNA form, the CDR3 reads TGTGCCACCAGCACCGGACGGACTTGGGGCACTGAAGCTTTCTTT. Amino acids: CATSTGRTWGTEAFF.

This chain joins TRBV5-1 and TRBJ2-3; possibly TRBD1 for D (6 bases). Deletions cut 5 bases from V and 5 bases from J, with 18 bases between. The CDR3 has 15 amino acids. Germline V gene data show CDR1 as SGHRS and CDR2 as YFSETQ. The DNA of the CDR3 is TGCGCCAGCAGACTGGGGACACCCCCGGGAGATACGCAGTATTTT. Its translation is CASRLGTPPGDTQYF.

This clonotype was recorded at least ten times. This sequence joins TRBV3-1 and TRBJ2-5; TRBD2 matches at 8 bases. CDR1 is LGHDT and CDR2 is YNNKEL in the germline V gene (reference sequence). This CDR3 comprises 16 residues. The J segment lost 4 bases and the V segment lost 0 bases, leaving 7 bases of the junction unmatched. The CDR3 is CASSQELPAGVETQYF. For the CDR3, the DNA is TGTGCCAGCAGCCAAGAGTTGCCAGCGGGGGTAGAGACCCAGTACTTC.

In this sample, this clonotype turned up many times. For the CDR3, the DNA is TGCAGCCCCATCACACGGAGCGAGGATACGCAGTATTTT. This sequence encodes CSPITRSEDTQYF. The chain recombines TRBV29-1 with TRBJ2-3; D is uncertain. The ends were cut back, 8 bases at V and 6 bases at J, with 18 bases in the middle. This CDR3 comprises 13 residues. CDR1 and CDR2 (germline): SQVTM, ANQGSEA.

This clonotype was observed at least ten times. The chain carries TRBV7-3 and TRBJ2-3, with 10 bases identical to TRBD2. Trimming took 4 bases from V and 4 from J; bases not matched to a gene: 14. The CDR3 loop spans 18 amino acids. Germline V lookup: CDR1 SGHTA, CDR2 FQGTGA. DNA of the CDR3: TGTGCCAGCAGCTCAAGCAACCTAGAGCGGGAGGGCTCAGATACGCAGTATTTT. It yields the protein CASSSSNLEREGSDTQYF.

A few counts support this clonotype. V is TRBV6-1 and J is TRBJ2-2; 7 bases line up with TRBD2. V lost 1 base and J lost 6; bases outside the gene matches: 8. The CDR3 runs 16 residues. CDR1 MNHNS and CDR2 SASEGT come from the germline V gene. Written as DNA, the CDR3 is TGTGCCAGCAGTGAAGAATCGGCGGGGAGGGCCGGGGAGCTGTTTTTT. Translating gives CASSEESAGRAGELFF.

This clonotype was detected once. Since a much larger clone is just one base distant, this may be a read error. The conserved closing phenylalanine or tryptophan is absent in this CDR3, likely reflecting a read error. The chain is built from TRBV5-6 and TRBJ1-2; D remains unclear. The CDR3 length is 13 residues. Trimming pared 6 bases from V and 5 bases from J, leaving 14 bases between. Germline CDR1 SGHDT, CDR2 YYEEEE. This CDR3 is CASNPGGPYGYTS. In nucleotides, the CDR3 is TGTGCCAGCAACCCCGGTGGTCCGTATGGCTACACCTCC.

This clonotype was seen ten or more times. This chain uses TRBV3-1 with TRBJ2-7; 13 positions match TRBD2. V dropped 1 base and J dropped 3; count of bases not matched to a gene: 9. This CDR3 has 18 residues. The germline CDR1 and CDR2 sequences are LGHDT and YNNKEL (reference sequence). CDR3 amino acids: CASSQAGTSGINSYEQYF. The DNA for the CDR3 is TGTGCCAGCAGCCAAGCAGGGACTAGCGGGATTAACAGCTACGAGCAGTACTTC.

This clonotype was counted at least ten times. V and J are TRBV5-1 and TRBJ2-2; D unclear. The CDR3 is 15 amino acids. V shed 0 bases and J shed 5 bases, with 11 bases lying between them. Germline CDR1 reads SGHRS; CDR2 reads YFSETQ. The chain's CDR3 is CASSLAPKGTGELFF. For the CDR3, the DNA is TGCGCCAGCAGCTTGGCCCCCAAAGGGACCGGGGAGCTGTTTTTT.

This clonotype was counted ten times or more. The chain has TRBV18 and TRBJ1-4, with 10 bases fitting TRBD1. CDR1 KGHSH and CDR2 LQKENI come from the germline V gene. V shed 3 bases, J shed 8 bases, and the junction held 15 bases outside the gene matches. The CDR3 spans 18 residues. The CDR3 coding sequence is TGTGCCAGCTCACCTCCGATATTGACGACAGGGGGCGTAGAAAAACTGTTTTTT. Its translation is CASSPPILTTGGVEKLFF.

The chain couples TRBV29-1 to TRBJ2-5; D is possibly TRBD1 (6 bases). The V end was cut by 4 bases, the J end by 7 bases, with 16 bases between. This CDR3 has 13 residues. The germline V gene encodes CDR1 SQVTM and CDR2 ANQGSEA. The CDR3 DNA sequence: TGCAGCGTTGGTGGGGCAGGGGAAGGGACCCAGTACTTC. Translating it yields CSVGGAGEGTQYF.

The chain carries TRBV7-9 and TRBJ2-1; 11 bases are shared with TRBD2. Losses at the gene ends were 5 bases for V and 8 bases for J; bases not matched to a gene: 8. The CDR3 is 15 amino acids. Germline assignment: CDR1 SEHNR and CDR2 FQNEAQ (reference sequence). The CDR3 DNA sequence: TGTGCCAGCAGCGCCGTACTAGCGGGAGTTGATGAGCAGTTCTTC. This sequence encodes CASSAVLAGVDEQFF.

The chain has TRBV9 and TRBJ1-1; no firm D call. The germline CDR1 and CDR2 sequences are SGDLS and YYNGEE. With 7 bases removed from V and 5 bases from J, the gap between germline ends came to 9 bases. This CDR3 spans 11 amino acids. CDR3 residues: CASSRKTEAFF. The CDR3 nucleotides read TGTGCCAGCTCGAGAAAGACTGAAGCTTTCTTT.

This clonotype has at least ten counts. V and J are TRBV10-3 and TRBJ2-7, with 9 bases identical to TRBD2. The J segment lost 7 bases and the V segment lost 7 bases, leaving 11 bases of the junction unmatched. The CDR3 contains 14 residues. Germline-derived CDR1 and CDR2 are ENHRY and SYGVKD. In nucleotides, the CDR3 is TGTGCCATCAATACTAGCGGGCAAAGAGGGGAGCAGTACTTC. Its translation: CAINTSGQRGEQYF.

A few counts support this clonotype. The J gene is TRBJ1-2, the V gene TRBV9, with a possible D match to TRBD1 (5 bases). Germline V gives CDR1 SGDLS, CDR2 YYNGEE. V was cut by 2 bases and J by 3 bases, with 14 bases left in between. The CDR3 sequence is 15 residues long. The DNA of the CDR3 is TGTGCCAGCAGCGTGAGCAGGGTAGGGGACTATGGCTACACCTTC. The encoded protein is CASSVSRVGDYGYTF.

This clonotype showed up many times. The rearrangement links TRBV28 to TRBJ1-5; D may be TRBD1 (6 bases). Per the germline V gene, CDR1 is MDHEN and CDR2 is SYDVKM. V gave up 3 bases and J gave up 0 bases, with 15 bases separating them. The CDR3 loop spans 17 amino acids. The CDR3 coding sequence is TGTGCCAGCAGTTTTTGGCAGGGGACCTATAGCAATCAGCCCCAGCATTTT. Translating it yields CASSFWQGTYSNQPQHF.